This T cell receptor (beta chain) was obtained from a study of T cells after yellow fever vaccination. The study's findings and limits: The booster saw the reappearance of most primary-vaccination clones (more than 95% CD4, about 90% CD8).

Using its own MiXCR run on the 5' RACE reads, TCRdb lists one record per CDR3 protein. The data hold around 320,000 distinct CDR3 sequences, with approximately 4% observed a single time. The sample holds many counts of this clonotype. Its target is unknown. The CDR3 runs 15 residues. CDR1 is SEHNR and CDR2 is FQNEAQ in the germline V gene (reference sequence). The V gene end was trimmed by 0 bases and the J gene end by 2 bases; junction bases not matched to a gene: 3. The TCR was taken from a man between 18 and 29 years old who received the YFV17D yellow fever vaccine. The V gene is TRBV7-9, the J gene TRBJ2-5; 7 bases map to TRBD1. The starting material was PBMCs, obtained 15 days after the yellow fever booster vaccination. CDR3: CASSLAGTVQETQYF. The CDR3 DNA sequence: TGTGCCAGCAGCTTAGCCGGGACAGTTCAAGAGACCCAGTACTTC.